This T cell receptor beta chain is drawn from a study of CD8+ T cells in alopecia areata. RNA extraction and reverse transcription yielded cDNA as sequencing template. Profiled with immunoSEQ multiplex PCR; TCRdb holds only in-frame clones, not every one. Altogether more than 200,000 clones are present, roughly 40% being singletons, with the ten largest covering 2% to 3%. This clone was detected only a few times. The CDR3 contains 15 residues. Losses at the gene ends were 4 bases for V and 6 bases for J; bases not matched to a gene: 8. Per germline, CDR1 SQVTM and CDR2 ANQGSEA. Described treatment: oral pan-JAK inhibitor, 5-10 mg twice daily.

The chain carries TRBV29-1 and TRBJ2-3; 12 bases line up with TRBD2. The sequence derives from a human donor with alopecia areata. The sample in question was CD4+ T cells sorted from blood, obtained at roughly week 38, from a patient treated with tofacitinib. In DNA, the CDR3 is TGCAGCGTTGCCCGGACTAGCGGGGTGGGGGATACGCAGTATTTT. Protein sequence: CSVARTSGVGDTQYF.